The following is a T cell receptor (beta chain) sequence with its context. The sample is drawn from a study of blood T cell repertoires in COVID-19. Overall study context: Collection of acute and convalescent COVID-19 samples took place in the United States, Italy and Spain.

This table comes from immunoSEQ multiplex PCR, and its TCRdb copy is limited to in-frame clones, with some not included. Among 95,000 to 150,000 clones listed, 70% to 80% were seen once. V lost 2 bases, J lost 4 bases, and 24 bases lay in between. Germline-derived CDR1 and CDR2 are SGHRS and YFSETQ. There are 18 residues in the CDR3. Sequenced input: peripheral blood. The chain combines TRBV5-1 with TRBJ1-2, with D maybe TRBD1 (5 bases). The clonotype originates from a human donor in a cohort sampled during active COVID-19. The CDR3 sequence: CASSLALAKGGVGYGYTF. CDR3 bases: TGCGCCAGCAGCTTAGCGCTGGCGAAGGGAGGGGTTGGCTATGGCTACACCTTC.